The entry below gives a single TCR beta chain sequence along with its context. Its target is not known. CDR1 and CDR2 from the germline V gene are LNHDA and SQIVND (reference sequence). The CDR3 has 11 amino acids. Deletions cut 6 bases from V and 8 bases from J, with 10 bases between. The data are from a study of a mutant IDH1 vaccine in newly diagnosed glioma. This table comes from immunoSEQ multiplex PCR, and its TCRdb copy is limited to in-frame clones, with some not included. The repertoire includes around 56,000 clones, roughly 81% of them detected once, and 7.5% to 10% sits in the top ten. The time point here: week 23, last vaccination. In the vaccine, a single dose held 300 ug of the mutant IDH1 20-mer peptide, along with topical imiquimod. There were new WHO grade 3 or 4 astrocytomas in the donors, and these were IDH1-mutant and ATRX-lost.

The V gene is TRBV19, the J gene TRBJ1-2, with no clear D. The source is a woman in her 40s with glioma. Some clones in this sample may be carry-over from other donors' samples. The specimen comprised PBMCs, sampled from a glioma patient whose treatment included an IDH1 peptide vaccine. This chain's CDR3 is CASRRTTGYTF. CDR3 bases: TGTGCCAGTAGAAGGACTACGGGCTACACCTTC. The whole variable domain, filled in from reference TRBV19 and TRBJ1-2, reads DGGITQSPKYLFRKEGQNVTLSCEQNLNHDAMYWYRQDPGQGLRLIYYSQIVNDFQKGDIAEGYSVSREKKESFPLTVTSAQKNPTAFYLCASRRTTGYTFGSGTRLTVV.